The entry below gives a single T cell receptor (beta chain) sequence along with its context. No antigen is known for it. In the same sample, other DNA sequences code for this CDR3. The sample is drawn from a study of CD8+ T cells in alopecia areata. Researchers gathered lesional scalp punch biopsies and peripheral blood from patients with alopecia areata. It was cDNA, reverse transcribed from extracted RNA, that served as the sequencing template. Sequencing used immunoSEQ multiplex PCR; TCRdb keeps in-frame clones, though not all of them. Of about 180,000 clones listed, roughly 60% are singletons. Study-level results: Scalp samples also yield sequences from resident alphabeta T cells of normal skin. The study found higher clonality in lesional than normal scalp, especially in alopecia totalis/universalis.

The starting material was CD4+ T cells sorted from blood, obtained at week 0. The sequence derives from a human donor with alopecia areata.

The CDR3 spells CSARGGNEQYF. As DNA, the CDR3 is TGCAGTGCTAGAGGGGGCAACGAGCAGTACTTC. The chain links TRBV20-1 to TRBJ2-7; D might be TRBD1 (5 bases). There are 11 residues in the CDR3. Germline CDR1 reads DFQATT; CDR2 reads SNEGSKA (reference sequence). The V end was cut by 1 base, the J end by 5 bases, with 6 bases between.